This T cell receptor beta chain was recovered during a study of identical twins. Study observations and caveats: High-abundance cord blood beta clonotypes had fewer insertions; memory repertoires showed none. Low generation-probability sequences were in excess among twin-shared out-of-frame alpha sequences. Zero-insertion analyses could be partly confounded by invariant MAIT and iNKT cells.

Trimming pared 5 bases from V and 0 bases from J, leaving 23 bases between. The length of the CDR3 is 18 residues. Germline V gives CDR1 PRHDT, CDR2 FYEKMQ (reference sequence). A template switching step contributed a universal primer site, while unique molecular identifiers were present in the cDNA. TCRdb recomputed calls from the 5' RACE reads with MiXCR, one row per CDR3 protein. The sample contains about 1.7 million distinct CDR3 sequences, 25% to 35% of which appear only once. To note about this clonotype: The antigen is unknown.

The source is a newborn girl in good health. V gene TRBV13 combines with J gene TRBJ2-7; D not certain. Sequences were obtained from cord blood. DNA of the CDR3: TGTGCCAGCAGCCCCTCCCCTTGGTCCCCACCATCCTCCTACGAGCAGTACTTC. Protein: CASSPSPWSPPSSYEQYF.